This T cell receptor (beta chain) was obtained from a study of T cells in localized non-small cell lung cancer. Findings and caveats of the study: Across samples, adjacent lung featured a median approximately 60 of the top 100 tumor clones.

Repertoires were generated with immunoSEQ multiplex PCR, while TCRdb's copy carries only in-frame clones and drops some. The sample consists of approximately 35,000 clones, approximately 90% of them appearing once. The CDR3 length is 13 residues. Germline V gives CDR1 MNHNY, CDR2 SVGAGI (reference sequence). The junction had 2 bases not matched to a gene; V was cut back by 8 bases and J by 0 bases. A note on this clone: Its antigen is currently unknown.

The specimen was peripheral blood mononuclear cells, collected before any cancer treatment. The origin of this receptor is a female donor older than 55 with stage II lung adenocarcinoma. The V and J genes are TRBV6-6 and TRBJ1-1; the match to TRBD1 covers 8 bases. CDR3: CASDRGMNTEAFF. DNA for the CDR3: TGTGCCAGCGACAGGGGTATGAACACTGAAGCTTTCTTT.